This T cell receptor (beta chain) was sequenced during a study of shared clonotypes between healthy human individuals. The assay was immunoSEQ multiplex PCR, and TCRdb's table has in-frame clones only and misses some. The repertoire holds a few million clones, 85% to 95% seen once, with 0.3% to 0.45% in the top ten. Note on this clone: Other DNA sequences within the sample encode an identical CDR3.

This TCR was sampled from a man aged 18 to 29 in good health. Some clones in this sample may be carry-over from other donors' samples. Sequenced: naive CD4+ T cells from PBMCs. As for subset: CD45RA+ positively selected.

CDR3 sequence (DNA): TGTGCCAGCAGCTTTACTAGCGGGAGTGTAAATGAGCAGTTCTTC. Its protein is CASSFTSGSVNEQFF. The chain joins TRBV7-2 to TRBJ2-1; 11 bases agree with TRBD2. With 3 bases clipped from V and 7 bases from J, the junction kept 5 bases outside the gene matches. Germline values: CDR1 SGHTA, CDR2 FQGNSA. CDR3 size: 15 residues.